Below are 10 T cell receptor beta chains sequenced from a single sample in a study of blood T cell repertoires in COVID-19. Assay: immunoSEQ multiplex PCR; the TCRdb copy retains only in-frame clones and omits some. The table lists around 140,000 clones, around 90% of them singletons, with over 0.85% in the top ten. Source material: peripheral blood. The receptors here all came from a woman aged 45 to 65 with acute or convalescent COVID-19.

The chain joins TRBV4-1 to TRBJ1-4; 8 bases match TRBD1. CDR3 length: 14 residues. Germline lookup yields CDR1 MGHRA and CDR2 YSYEKL. The trim removed 4 bases at V and 4 bases at J, leaving 2 bases unmatched. The CDR3 DNA is TGCGCCAGCAGCCTCAGGGGGCATAATGAAAAACTGTTTTTT. The encoded protein is CASSLRGHNEKLFF.

The J gene is TRBJ1-2, the V gene TRBV11-2; 10 bases agree with TRBD1. V lost 4 bases to trimming and J lost 3 bases; unmatched junction nucleotides: 5. This CDR3 has 15 residues. Germline CDR1 reads SGHAT; CDR2 reads FQNNGV. The CDR3 DNA sequence: TGTGCCAGCAGCTCCGACAGGGGGCACGACTATGGCTACACCTTC. As protein: CASSSDRGHDYGYTF.

This clone was seen a handful of times. The chain has TRBV19 and TRBJ2-3; 11 nucleotides line up with TRBD2. CDR1 and CDR2 (germline): LNHDA, SQIVND (reference sequence). This CDR3 is 15 amino acids long. Unmatched junction bases numbered 3, after V lost 7 bases and J lost 0 bases. The CDR3 loop is CASTSSGGSTDTQYF. The CDR3 bases are TGTGCCAGTACCTCTAGCGGGGGGAGCACAGATACGCAGTATTTT. Variable domain in full (rest from reference TRBV19 and TRBJ2-3): DGGITQSPKYLFRKEGQNVTLSCEQNLNHDAMYWYRQDPGQGLRLIYYSQIVNDFQKGDIAEGYSVSREKKESFPLTVTSAQKNPTAFYLCASTSSGGSTDTQYFGPGTRLTVL.

The J gene is TRBJ1-4, the V gene TRBV7-3; D remains unclear. Trimming took 0 bases from V and 3 from J, leaving 11 bases between them. The CDR3 totals 16 residues. Germline V CDR1 and CDR2: SGHTA, FQGTGA. The CDR3, as DNA: TGTGCCAGCAGCTTAACGCGAGTAGAAGCTAATGAAAAACTGTTTTTT. Encoded protein: CASSLTRVEANEKLFF.

The rearrangement uses TRBV3-1 (or the pseudogene TRBV3-2) and TRBJ2-7, with 9 bases lining up with TRBD1. Trimming took 5 bases from V and 2 from J; bases not matched to a gene: 7. Germline V gene sequence: CDR1 LGHDT, CDR2 YNNKEL (reference sequence). The CDR3 has 15 amino acids. The CDR3 DNA is TGTGCCAGCAGCATACAGGGGGCAGGGGCCTACGAGCAGTACTTC. Protein sequence: CASSIQGAGAYEQYF.

The genes are TRBV29-1 and TRBJ2-7; D possibly corresponds to TRBD1 (5 bases). Germline V gene sequence: CDR1 SQVTM, CDR2 ANQGSEA. The CDR3 has 13 residues. The V end was cut by 5 bases, the J end by 1 base, with 12 bases between. This chain's CDR3 is CSVMGLESYEQYF. For the CDR3, the DNA is TGCAGCGTTATGGGGCTCGAATCCTACGAGCAGTACTTC.

This rearrangement joins TRBV11-2 to TRBJ2-7; TRBD1 is a possible D gene (7 bases). Trimming took off 8 bases at V and 5 bases at J, with 19 bases between the two ends. CDR3 length equals 14 residues. CDR1 SGHAT and CDR2 FQNNGV come from the germline V gene. CDR3 in DNA: TGTGCCAGCTTGGACAGGAGGGGACATAACGAGCAGTACTTC. Amino acids: CASLDRRGHNEQYF.

The rearrangement links TRBV19 to TRBJ2-2, with TRBD1 as a possible D gene (8 bases). The CDR3 runs to 15 residues. The germline CDR1 and CDR2 sequences are LNHDA and SQIVND (reference sequence). Trimming cost V 4 bases and J 9 bases, with 18 bases left between them. The CDR3 region is CASSTPDRGGWELFF. The CDR3 region has the DNA TGTGCCAGTAGTACCCCCGACAGGGGAGGGTGGGAGCTGTTTTTT.

The chain combines TRBV6-2 or TRBV6-3 with TRBJ2-1, with 14 bases lining up with TRBD2. The CDR3 consists of 16 residues. Germline CDR1 MNHEY, CDR2 SVGEGT. V trimming: 4 bases; J trimming: 5 bases; junction bases outside the gene matches: 4. CDR3 nucleotides: TGTGCCAGCAGTTGGCTGACTAGCGGGGGGGACAATGAGCAGTTCTTC. Amino acid sequence: CASSWLTSGGDNEQFF.

The chain couples TRBV7-2 to TRBJ2-6; D unclear. Germline CDR1 and CDR2: SGHTA and FQGNSA. Trimming shortened V by 5 bases and J by 4 bases, and 9 bases separated the two germline ends. CDR3 length: 14 residues. CDR3 protein: CASSSAAGANVLTF. CDR3 in DNA: TGTGCCAGCAGCAGCGCGGCGGGGGCCAACGTCCTGACTTTC.